A single sample is the source of the 26 T cell receptor beta chains below, sequenced in a study of T cell responses to AZD1222 COVID-19 vaccine. Profiled with immunoSEQ multiplex PCR; TCRdb holds only in-frame clones, not every one. The top ten clones hold under 2% of a sample with about 96,000 clones, nearly 90% of them seen once. Sequenced material: peripheral blood, taken on day 0 of AZD1222 vaccination. Receptor source: an adult in good health.

The rearrangement uses TRBV19 and TRBJ2-7; 9 nucleotides agree with TRBD1. The CDR3 runs to 13 residues. V was clipped by 5 bases and J by 5 bases; unmatched bases: 4. In germline, CDR1 is LNHDA, CDR2 SQIVND (reference sequence). CDR3 region: CASSGTGLNEQYF. CDR3 DNA: TGTGCCAGTAGTGGGACAGGGCTTAACGAGCAGTACTTC.

The chain is built from TRBV27 and TRBJ2-1, with 7 bases matching TRBD2. The ends lost 5 bases at V and 16 bases at J; junction bases unmatched: 14. This CDR3 comprises 13 residues. Germline V lookup: CDR1 MNHEY, CDR2 SMNVEV (reference sequence). CDR3 coding DNA: TGTGCCAGCAGTACAAATCGACTAGCCCGGGGCTTCTTC. The encoded protein is CASSTNRLARGFF.

This chain joins TRBV2 and TRBJ1-1; D is unclear. The CDR3 consists of 12 residues. From germline, CDR1 is SNHLY and CDR2 FYNNEI. V was pared by 5 bases and J by 1 base, with 5 bases between. The CDR3 nucleotides read TGTGCCAGCAGTCAGGCGAACACTGAAGCTTTCTTT. It specifies CASSQANTEAFF.

The rearrangement links TRBV5-1 to TRBJ2-2; D is unresolved. Trimming left V 4 bases short and J 1 base short, with 5 bases between. The CDR3 runs to 13 residues. Germline V gene sequence: CDR1 SGHRS, CDR2 YFSETQ. CDR3 protein: CASSAWNTGELFF. The CDR3 nucleotides read TGCGCCAGCAGCGCCTGGAACACCGGGGAGCTGTTTTTT. Drawing the rest from reference TRBV5-1 and TRBJ2-2, the complete variable domain is KAGVTQTPRYLIKTRGQQVTLSCSPISGHRSVSWYQQTPGQGLQFLFEYFSETQRNKGNFPGRFSGRQFSNSRSEMNVSTLELGDSALYLCASSAWNTGELFFGEGSRLTVL.

The V and J genes are TRBV30 and TRBJ1-5; D not certain. The germline gives CDR1 GTSNPN, CDR2 SVGIG (reference sequence). This CDR3 has 14 amino acids. V lost 0 bases and J lost 4, with 10 bases in between. CDR3 amino acids: CAWSVGQVNQPQHF. CDR3 sequence (DNA): TGTGCCTGGAGTGTAGGTCAGGTGAATCAGCCCCAGCATTTT.

The V gene is TRBV18, the J gene TRBJ1-4; D perhaps matches TRBD1 (6 bases). Trimming took 6 bases from V and 8 from J, leaving 19 bases between them. CDR1 and CDR2 from the germline V gene are KGHSH and LQKENI. This CDR3 contains 15 residues. CDR3 coding DNA: TGTGCCAGCTCGCTACAACAGGGATACGGAGAAAAACTGTTTTTT. Amino acids: CASSLQQGYGEKLFF.

The chain couples TRBV5-1 to TRBJ1-4; the D gene is possibly TRBD1 (5 bases). This CDR3 region has 16 residues. With 4 bases removed from V and 10 bases from J, the gap between germline ends came to 23 bases. The V gene's germline CDR1 is SGHRS and CDR2 YFSETQ. The CDR3 reads CASSPGPGRGDRKLFF. The DNA of the CDR3 is TGCGCCAGCAGCCCGGGCCCAGGGCGCGGTGATAGAAAACTGTTTTTT.

The V and J genes are TRBV18 and TRBJ1-1; D is unclear. V was clipped by 1 base and J by 0 bases, with 12 bases between them. This CDR3 contains 16 residues. CDR1 is KGHSH and CDR2 is LQKENI in the germline V gene. The CDR3 nucleotides are TGTGCCAGCTCACCACTTAGAAATACTCTGAACACTGAAGCTTTCTTT. Translation: CASSPLRNTLNTEAFF. Using reference TRBV18 and TRBJ1-1 for the parts outside the CDR3, the full variable domain is NAGVMQNPRHLVRRRGQEARLRCSPMKGHSHVYWYRQLPEEGLKFMVYLQKENIIDESGMPKERFSAEFPKEGPSILRIQQVVRGDSAAYFCASSPLRNTLNTEAFFGQGTRLTVV.

The V gene is TRBV5-1, the J gene TRBJ1-1, with no clear D. The CDR3 totals 16 residues. Germline CDR1 and CDR2: SGHRS and YFSETQ. Trimming shortened V by 6 bases and J by 6 bases, and 24 bases separated the two germline ends. The CDR3 DNA sequence: TGCGCCAGCACCGCCCTCCTCGAGGCCAAAATCCCTGAAGCTTTCTTT. This encodes CASTALLEAKIPEAFF. Together with reference TRBV5-1 and TRBJ1-1, the CDR3 gives the full variable domain: KAGVTQTPRYLIKTRGQQVTLSCSPISGHRSVSWYQQTPGQGLQFLFEYFSETQRNKGNFPGRFSGRQFSNSRSEMNVSTLELGDSALYLCASTALLEAKIPEAFFGQGTRLTVV.

The V call is TRBV27, the J call TRBJ1-1; 9 bases line up with TRBD1. With V trimmed by 2 bases and J by 6 bases, 10 bases remained unmatched. The length of the CDR3 is 16 residues. Germline values: CDR1 MNHEY, CDR2 SMNVEV (reference sequence). CDR3 protein: CASSLRALDRGPEAFF. CDR3 DNA sequence: TGTGCCAGCAGTTTAAGGGCCCTGGACAGGGGACCTGAAGCTTTCTTT.

J is TRBJ2-4 and V is TRBV30, with D hard to call. Trimming left V 1 base short and J 5 bases short, with 6 bases between. CDR3 length equals 12 residues. Germline CDR1 reads GTSNPN; CDR2 reads SVGIG (reference sequence). DNA for the CDR3: TGTGCCTGGAGTGACTTCCAAAACATTCAGTACTTC. This translates into CAWSDFQNIQYF.

The chain employs TRBV19 and TRBJ2-6; weak D call: TRBD2 (7 bases). The CDR3 covers 16 residues. Trimming took 3 bases from V and 2 from J, leaving 11 bases between them. Germline V gene sequence: CDR1 LNHDA, CDR2 SQIVND (reference sequence). CDR3 protein: CASSILGGPGANVLTF. The CDR3, as DNA: TGTGCCAGTAGTATTTTGGGGGGGCCTGGGGCCAACGTCCTGACTTTC.

This clone turned up a few times. V gene TRBV29-1 combines with J gene TRBJ1-5; 9 nucleotides align to TRBD1. Unmatched junction bases numbered 6, after V lost 7 bases and J lost 5 bases. Germline CDR1 SQVTM, CDR2 ANQGSEA. This CDR3 has 13 residues. The CDR3 sequence is CSGGTGLHQPQHF. CDR3 nucleotides: TGCAGCGGGGGGACAGGGTTACATCAGCCCCAGCATTTT.

CDR3 protein: CASSRDINYGYTF. The CDR3 coding sequence is TGCGCCAGCAGTCGGGATATTAACTATGGCTACACCTTC. The rearrangement uses TRBV5-1 and TRBJ1-2, with no clear D. This CDR3 comprises 13 residues. Germline-derived CDR1 and CDR2 are SGHRS and YFSETQ. Trimming shortened V by 5 bases and J by 1 base, and 9 bases separated the two germline ends.

This chain joins TRBV4-1 and TRBJ2-1; 9 positions match TRBD1. With 3 bases clipped from V and 7 bases from J, the junction kept 4 bases outside the gene matches. Germline-derived CDR1 and CDR2 are MGHRA and YSYEKL. CDR3 length: 14 residues. CDR3 protein: CASSHHDRGNEQFF. The CDR3 DNA follows: TGCGCCAGCAGCCACCACGACAGGGGGAATGAGCAGTTCTTC.

The chain couples TRBV18 to TRBJ2-7; D ambiguous. Germline V gives CDR1 KGHSH, CDR2 LQKENI. This CDR3 spans 11 amino acids. Trimming took off 3 bases at V and 5 bases at J, with 5 bases between the two ends. This CDR3 reads CASSPTNEQYF. DNA of the CDR3: TGTGCCAGCTCACCCACCAACGAGCAGTACTTC.

The chain combines TRBV25-1 with TRBJ2-2, with 9 bases aligning to TRBD1. CDR1 and CDR2 from the germline V gene are MGHDK and SYGVNS. This CDR3 is built from 17 residues. V trimming: 5 bases; J trimming: 4 bases; junction bases outside the gene matches: 11. CDR3 nucleotide sequence: TGTGCCAGCAGTCAGTCAAACAGGGGGCAAGGCACCGGGGAGCTGTTTTTT. It codes for CASSQSNRGQGTGELFF. The full variable domain, completed using reference TRBV25-1 and TRBJ2-2, is EADIYQTPRYLVIGTGKKITLECSQTMGHDKMYWYQQDPGMELHLIHYSYGVNSTEKGDLSSESTVSRIRTEHFPLTLESARPSHTSQYLCASSQSNRGQGTGELFFGEGSRLTVL.

This chain uses TRBV9 with TRBJ2-3, with D unclear. Per the germline V gene, CDR1 is SGDLS and CDR2 is YYNGEE. V shed 0 bases and J shed 2 bases, with 10 bases lying between them. There are 15 residues in the CDR3. The CDR3 region is CASSVDSKITDTQYF. The CDR3 coding sequence is TGTGCCAGCAGCGTAGATTCAAAGATCACAGATACGCAGTATTTT.

The chain links TRBV5-1 to TRBJ2-3; 9 bases fit TRBD2. The CDR3 sequence is 18 residues long. Germline CDR1 reads SGHRS; CDR2 reads YFSETQ. V shed 4 bases and J 0 bases; nucleotides not matched to a gene: 12. Here the CDR3 reads CASSPRASGDASTDTQYF. The CDR3 DNA reads TGCGCCAGCAGCCCTCGGGCTAGCGGGGACGCTAGCACAGATACGCAGTATTTT.

The rearrangement joins TRBV28 to TRBJ2-1, with TRBD2 matching over 15 bases. CDR1 and CDR2 from the germline V gene are MDHEN and SYDVKM. V shed 3 bases and J 14 bases; nucleotides not matched to a gene: 5. This CDR3 spans 14 amino acids. The CDR3 region is CASSFSGLAGGKFF. CDR3 coding DNA: TGTGCCAGCAGTTTCTCGGGACTAGCGGGGGGCAAGTTCTTC.

The chain carries TRBV30 and TRBJ1-5; weak D call: TRBD1 (5 bases). Germline CDR1 is GTSNPN and CDR2 is SVGIG (reference sequence). V lost 8 bases and J lost 3, with 14 bases in between. The CDR3 spans 13 residues. CDR3 sequence reads: CAGGGDLNQPQHF. As DNA, the CDR3 is TGTGCCGGTGGTGGGGACCTCAATCAGCCCCAGCATTTT. Looking up the rest from reference TRBV30 and TRBJ1-5 gives the full variable domain: SQTIHQWPATLVQPVGSPLSLECTVEGTSNPNLYWYRQAAGRGLQLLFYSVGIGQISSEVPQNLSASRPQDRQFILSSKKLLLSDSGFYLCAGGGDLNQPQHFGDGTRLSIL.

The sample holds one count of this clone. CDR3 sequence: CASSSGTGFNNEQFF. For the CDR3, the DNA is TGTGCCAGTAGTTCCGGGACAGGGTTTAACAATGAGCAGTTCTTC. The J gene is TRBJ2-1, the V gene TRBV19; 9 positions agree with TRBD1. Per the germline V gene, CDR1 is LNHDA and CDR2 is SQIVND (reference sequence). V trimming: 5 bases; J trimming: 5 bases; junction bases outside the gene matches: 7. The CDR3 extends over 15 amino acids.

The chain recombines TRBV5-1 with TRBJ1-1; unclear D gene. Trimming stripped 4 bases from V and 0 bases from J, with 10 bases between. Germline V gene sequence: CDR1 SGHRS, CDR2 YFSETQ. The CDR3 extends over 14 amino acids. CDR3 DNA sequence: TGCGCCAGCAGCCTAGACGGCATGAACACTGAAGCTTTCTTT. It codes for CASSLDGMNTEAFF.

The chain recombines TRBV7-2 with TRBJ1-6; D is undetermined. The CDR3 runs to 15 residues. Germline CDR1 and CDR2: SGHTA and FQGNSA. Trimming took off 4 bases at V and 3 bases at J, with 10 bases between the two ends. The CDR3 DNA is TGTGCCAGCAGCTCAGCCTTGAGCTATAATTCACCCCTCCACTTT. Its protein product is CASSSALSYNSPLHF.

This clone was seen more than once but under ten times. V and J are TRBV5-6 and TRBJ1-6; no definite D call. This CDR3 is 14 amino acids long. Trimming stripped 4 bases from V and 7 bases from J, with 12 bases between. Looked up from germline, CDR1 is SGHDT and CDR2 is YYEEEE. The chain's CDR3 is CASSRDRRNSPLHF. The DNA for the CDR3 is TGTGCCAGCAGCCGGGATCGCCGAAATTCACCCCTCCACTTT.

The genes are TRBV5-6 and TRBJ1-2, with 9 bases lining up with TRBD1. The germline V gene encodes CDR1 SGHDT and CDR2 YYEEEE. V lost 3 bases to trimming and J lost 3 bases; unmatched junction nucleotides: 6. The length of the CDR3 is 15 residues. Here the CDR3 reads CASSYLWTGDYGYTF. As DNA, the CDR3 is TGTGCCAGCAGCTACTTGTGGACAGGGGACTATGGCTACACCTTC.